The 28 T cell receptor beta chains below come from one sample, sequenced in a study of blood T cell repertoires in COVID-19. Only in-frame clones appear in the TCRdb table, and some are missing; sequencing was by immunoSEQ multiplex PCR. The sample lists 150,000 or so clones, roughly four fifths occurring once. What was sequenced was peripheral blood. These receptors originate from a woman aged 60 to 75 with acute or convalescent COVID-19.

The DNA of the CDR3 is TGTGCCAGCGCGTTGGGACAGGGGCAAGAGACCCAGTACTTC. This codes for CASALGQGQETQYF. V usage is TRBV11-2 and J usage is TRBJ2-5, with 10 nucleotides matching TRBD1. CDR1 and CDR2 (germline): SGHAT, FQNNGV. The CDR3 loop spans 14 amino acids. V dropped 8 bases and J dropped 2; count of bases not matched to a gene: 5.

The rearrangement links TRBV6-5 to TRBJ2-2, with 8 bases fitting TRBD1. With V trimmed by 6 bases and J by 5 bases, 8 bases remained unmatched. The V gene's germline CDR1 is MNHEY and CDR2 SVGAGI. This CDR3 comprises 15 residues. The CDR3 is CASSLGQGITGELFF. Here the CDR3 DNA reads TGTGCCAGCAGCCTTGGACAGGGTATTACCGGGGAGCTGTTTTTT.

The V gene is TRBV3-1 (or the pseudogene TRBV3-2), the J gene TRBJ1-3, with D hard to call. Trimming took off 4 bases at V and 7 bases at J, with 8 bases between the two ends. This CDR3 region has 12 residues. Germline V gene data show CDR1 as LGHDT and CDR2 as YNNKEL (reference sequence). CDR3 sequence reads: CASSPQANTIYF. The CDR3 nucleotides are TGTGCCAGCAGCCCCCAGGCGAACACCATATATTTT.

The rearrangement joins TRBV5-1 to TRBJ2-5, with D possibly matching TRBD2 (5 bases). V shed 4 bases and J shed 2 bases, with 12 bases lying between them. The germline V gene has CDR1 SGHRS and CDR2 YFSETQ. The length of the CDR3 is 14 residues. CDR3 amino acids: CASSPGRTQETQYF. The DNA of the CDR3 is TGCGCCAGCAGCCCCGGACGGACTCAAGAGACCCAGTACTTC.

The chain is built from TRBV28 and TRBJ1-5; tentative D call: TRBD1 (5 bases). The V gene lost 2 bases and the J gene lost 1 base, with 9 bases spanning the gap. There are 15 residues in the CDR3. Germline V gene lookup returns CDR1 MDHEN and CDR2 SYDVKM. The CDR3 DNA reads TGTGCCAGCAGTTTAGGGGGGGTCAGCAATCAGCCCCAGCATTTT. Encoded protein: CASSLGGVSNQPQHF. The whole variable domain, filled in from reference TRBV28 and TRBJ1-5, reads DVKVTQSSRYLVKRTGEKVFLECVQDMDHENMFWYRQDPGLGLRLIYFSYDVKMKEKGDIPEGYSVSREKKERFSLILESASTNQTSMYLCASSLGGVSNQPQHFGDGTRLSIL.

This sequence joins TRBV19 and TRBJ1-2; D may be TRBD1 (5 bases). Germline V gene lookup returns CDR1 LNHDA and CDR2 SQIVND (reference sequence). V lost 1 base, J lost 3 bases, and 9 bases lay in between. CDR3 length: 14 amino acids. The CDR3 here is CASSIGQWDYGYTF. CDR3 bases: TGTGCCAGTAGTATAGGACAGTGGGACTATGGCTACACCTTC. Complete variable domain (other parts from reference TRBV19 and TRBJ1-2): DGGITQSPKYLFRKEGQNVTLSCEQNLNHDAMYWYRQDPGQGLRLIYYSQIVNDFQKGDIAEGYSVSREKKESFPLTVTSAQKNPTAFYLCASSIGQWDYGYTFGSGTRLTVV.

The J gene is TRBJ1-6, the V gene TRBV27, with 8 bases matching TRBD1. With 5 bases clipped from V and 8 bases from J, the junction kept 11 bases outside the gene matches. This CDR3 is 16 amino acids long. CDR1 and CDR2 from the germline V gene are MNHEY and SMNVEV (reference sequence). This CDR3 is CASSPTRTGLDSPLHF. CDR3 DNA: TGTGCCAGCAGTCCCACCCGGACAGGGCTGGATTCACCCCTCCACTTT.

The CDR3 coding sequence is TGTGCCAGCTCACTTACCGGGACAGGGGGGAATGAGCAGTTCTTC. It encodes CASSLTGTGGNEQFF. This chain joins TRBV18 and TRBJ2-1; 11 positions match TRBD1. The V gene's germline CDR1 is KGHSH and CDR2 LQKENI. Germline trimming cut 4 bases from V and 7 bases from J; bases unmatched to any gene: 6. This CDR3 has 15 amino acids.

V and J are TRBV7-9 and TRBJ1-5; TRBD1 matches at 9 bases. The CDR3 loop spans 15 amino acids. With 6 bases clipped from V and 1 base from J, the junction kept 4 bases outside the gene matches. Germline CDR1 and CDR2: SEHNR and FQNEAQ (reference sequence). CDR3 region: CASSTGGGSNQPQHF. The CDR3 coding sequence is TGTGCCAGCAGTACAGGGGGCGGAAGCAATCAGCCCCAGCATTTT. Looking up the rest from reference TRBV7-9 and TRBJ1-5 gives the full variable domain: DTGVSQNPRHKITKRGQNVTFRCDPISEHNRLYWYRQTLGQGPEFLTYFQNEAQLEKSRLLSDRFSAERPKGSFSTLEIQRTEQGDSAMYLCASSTGGGSNQPQHFGDGTRLSIL.

The chain joins TRBV3-1 (or the pseudogene TRBV3-2) to TRBJ2-3; TRBD2 aligns across 7 bases. Unmatched junction bases numbered 5, after V lost 2 bases and J lost 0 bases. Per the germline V gene, CDR1 is LGHDT and CDR2 is YNNKEL (reference sequence). The CDR3 runs 16 residues. CDR3 protein: CASSQSLRGSTDTQYF. CDR3 coding DNA: TGTGCCAGCAGCCAAAGTTTGCGGGGGAGCACAGATACGCAGTATTTT.

This sequence joins TRBV6-5 and TRBJ1-6; D possibly corresponds to TRBD1 (5 bases). This CDR3 region has 13 residues. V lost 7 bases and J 7 bases, leaving 11 bases between the germline ends. CDR1 and CDR2 (germline): MNHEY, SVGAGI. CDR3 residues: CASNEYRNSPLHF. For the CDR3, the DNA is TGTGCCAGCAACGAATACAGGAATTCACCCCTCCACTTT.

This clone was counted a single time. The V gene is TRBV5-1, the J gene TRBJ1-5; 7 nucleotides agree with TRBD1. The junction had 6 bases not matched to a gene; V was cut back by 0 bases and J by 6 bases. The germline CDR1 and CDR2 sequences are SGHRS and YFSETQ. The CDR3 contains 15 residues. In DNA form, the CDR3 reads TGCGCCAGCAGCTTGGACAGGGGAGTCGGTCAGCCCCAGCATTTT. It yields the protein CASSLDRGVGQPQHF.

The CDR3 DNA reads TGTGCCAGCAGCCAACGGCGGGGGGTCACAGATACGCAGTATTTT. This gives the protein CASSQRRGVTDTQYF. The chain couples TRBV7-2 to TRBJ2-3; 8 bases are a match to TRBD2. The V gene end was trimmed by 5 bases and the J gene end by 2 bases; junction bases not matched to a gene: 6. The CDR3 extends over 15 amino acids. The V gene's germline CDR1 is SGHTA and CDR2 FQGNSA.

This sequence joins TRBV7-9 and TRBJ1-1; D is undetermined. CDR3 size: 13 residues. The V gene lost 0 bases and the J gene lost 8 bases, with 10 bases spanning the gap. The germline CDR1 and CDR2 sequences are SEHNR and FQNEAQ (reference sequence). The CDR3 loop is CASSLAAEVEAFF. DNA of the CDR3: TGTGCCAGCAGCTTAGCGGCGGAGGTCGAAGCTTTCTTT.

The rearrangement joins TRBV18 to TRBJ1-3; tentatively, D is TRBD1 (6 bases). The CDR3 consists of 16 residues. Germline-derived CDR1 and CDR2 are KGHSH and LQKENI. Trimming stripped 0 bases from V and 0 bases from J, with 9 bases between. The CDR3 sequence: CASSPPSGDSGNTIYF. CDR3 coding DNA: TGTGCCAGCTCACCACCCTCAGGGGACTCTGGAAACACCATATATTTT.

This chain links TRBV11-2 with TRBJ1-1, with D possibly TRBD1 on 6 matching bases. The CDR3 has 15 residues. The V gene lost 5 bases and the J gene lost 0 bases, with 13 bases spanning the gap. Germline V CDR1 and CDR2: SGHAT, FQNNGV. The CDR3 reads CASSRTGTLNTEAFF. The DNA of the CDR3 is TGTGCCAGCAGCCGGACCGGGACACTGAACACTGAAGCTTTCTTT.

V gene TRBV28 combines with J gene TRBJ1-2, with a tentative D call TRBD1 (5 bases). V was trimmed by 6 bases and J by 4 bases, leaving 9 bases between them. From germline, CDR1 is MDHEN and CDR2 SYDVKM. This CDR3 spans 12 amino acids. CDR3 sequence (DNA): TGTGCCAGCAGGCGGGACCTCTATGGCTACACCTTC. Residues: CASRRDLYGYTF.

The chain is built from TRBV20-1 and TRBJ1-5; TRBD1 is a possible D gene (6 bases). In germline, CDR1 is DFQATT, CDR2 SNEGSKA (reference sequence). This CDR3 is 14 amino acids long. With 3 bases removed from V and 5 bases from J, the gap between germline ends came to 14 bases. The chain's CDR3 is CSASRGGGDQPQHF. The CDR3 coding sequence is TGCAGTGCTAGTAGAGGTGGGGGCGATCAGCCCCAGCATTTT.

The chain employs TRBV18 and TRBJ2-2, with D possibly matching TRBD1 (6 bases). The germline V gene encodes CDR1 KGHSH and CDR2 LQKENI. CDR3 size: 15 residues. V lost 3 bases to trimming and J lost 1 base, with 9 bases between them. Here the CDR3 DNA reads TGTGCCAGCTCACCGGACAGATTGAACACCGGGGAGCTGTTTTTT. Its translation: CASSPDRLNTGELFF.

A word on this clone: This same CDR3 is encoded by further DNA sequences in the sample. The chain is built from TRBV5-1 and TRBJ2-7; D may be TRBD2 (6 bases). Germline loops: CDR1 SGHRS, CDR2 YFSETQ. The CDR3 covers 14 residues. Deletions cut 0 bases from V and 2 bases from J, with 9 bases between. The CDR3 DNA follows: TGCGCCAGCAGCTTGGGTAGCGGCACCTACGAGCAGTACTTC. Translated, it gives CASSLGSGTYEQYF. Drawing the rest from reference TRBV5-1 and TRBJ2-7, the complete variable domain is KAGVTQTPRYLIKTRGQQVTLSCSPISGHRSVSWYQQTPGQGLQFLFEYFSETQRNKGNFPGRFSGRQFSNSRSEMNVSTLELGDSALYLCASSLGSGTYEQYFGPGTRLTVT.

The CDR3 sequence is CASSHDRRRETQYF. CDR3 nucleotides: TGCGCCAGCAGTCACGACCGGAGGAGAGAGACCCAGTACTTC. This chain connects TRBV10-1 to TRBJ2-5; tentative D call: TRBD2 (5 bases). Trimming left V 5 bases short and J 4 bases short, with 14 bases between. The length of the CDR3 is 14 residues. CDR1 is WNHNN and CDR2 is SYGVQD in the germline V gene (reference sequence).

The V gene is TRBV7-2, the J gene TRBJ2-2, with TRBD1 matching 9 bases. J gave up 7 bases and V 6 bases, and 12 bases lay outside the gene matches. The CDR3 is 16 amino acids. Per the germline V gene, CDR1 is SGHTA and CDR2 is FQGNSA. This CDR3 reads CASRPPGYRGLGELFF. CDR3 coding DNA: TGTGCCAGCAGACCCCCGGGTTACAGGGGGCTCGGGGAGCTGTTTTTT.

The rearrangement links TRBV5-8 to TRBJ1-1; maybe TRBD1 (6 bases). The ends were cut back, 6 bases at V and 0 bases at J, with 15 bases in the middle. The CDR3 has 15 amino acids. CDR1 is SGHTS, CDR2 YDEGEE, per germline. CDR3 in DNA: TGTGCCAGCATCCCGTCCAGGGGCATGAACACTGAAGCTTTCTTT. This sequence encodes CASIPSRGMNTEAFF.

This rearrangement joins TRBV3-1 (or the pseudogene TRBV3-2) to TRBJ2-5, with 8 nucleotides matching TRBD1. The germline gives CDR1 LGHDT, CDR2 YNNKEL (reference sequence). V was pared by 3 bases and J by 3 bases, with 0 bases of the junction left unmatched. The length of the CDR3 is 13 residues. CDR3 sequence: CASSQDREETQYF. The CDR3 DNA reads as TGTGCCAGCAGCCAGGACAGGGAAGAGACCCAGTACTTC.

The rearrangement links TRBV21-1 to TRBJ1-1. TRBV21-1 is a pseudogene locus. The CDR3 covers 17 residues. CDR3 bases: TGTGCCCCCGCGGACATTACTAGCGCTGATGGTACCACTGAAGCTTTCTTT. Its protein is CAPADITSADGTTEAFF.

The J gene is TRBJ2-7, the V gene TRBV19; 9 bases fit TRBD1. This CDR3 comprises 14 residues. Germline lookup yields CDR1 LNHDA and CDR2 SQIVND (reference sequence). Trimming removed 6 bases from V and 5 bases from J; junction bases left unmatched: 8. CDR3 coding DNA: TGTGCCAGTAGGGTTGGGGACAGGGCCCACGAGCAGTACTTC. It is translated as CASRVGDRAHEQYF.

This chain links TRBV19 with TRBJ2-7, with D perhaps matching TRBD1 (7 bases). CDR1 and CDR2 from the germline V gene are LNHDA and SQIVND (reference sequence). V was shortened by 6 bases and J by 3 bases, with 18 bases between the two germline ends. The CDR3 totals 15 residues. The CDR3 region is CASRKDRRDVYEQYF. CDR3 DNA sequence: TGTGCCAGTAGAAAGGACAGGCGGGATGTCTACGAGCAGTACTTC.

This clone has only one observation. This chain joins TRBV11-2 and TRBJ1-5; TRBD1 matches 7 bases. V trimming: 0 bases; J trimming: 9 bases; junction bases outside the gene matches: 8. Germline V gives CDR1 SGHAT, CDR2 FQNNGV. This CDR3 spans 15 amino acids. CDR3 sequence reads: CASSLDQGGFRPQHF. In nucleotides, the CDR3 is TGTGCCAGCAGCTTAGATCAGGGGGGCTTCAGGCCCCAGCATTTT.